The sequence of this T cell receptor beta chain was determined in a study of T cell repertoires in cytomegalovirus infection. Across the study: Public TCR beta signatures provided an indication of both CMV infection and a matching HLA type. Notes on the study in general: CMV-specific TCR beta clonotypes restricted by HLA-C dominated the ex vivo response. Carriage of CMV together with the relevant HLA was identifiable through cumulative public TCR beta family frequency.

Turning to this clonotype: Its antigen is currently unknown.

TCRdb fed the reads into MiXCR, producing one record per CDR3 protein. The sample yields some 400,000 distinct CDR3 sequences, roughly 31% seen once. This sequence originates from a human donor in good health (CMV status not recorded). Some clones in this sample may be carry-over from other donors' samples. Sequencing input: PBMCs.

The DNA for the CDR3 is TGTGCCAGCAGTTTGAGCGGAAATATCAATCAGCCCCAGCATTTT. Amino acid sequence: CASSLSGNINQPQHF. The rearrangement uses TRBV12-3 or TRBV12-4 and TRBJ1-5; no clear D gene. The CDR3 runs to 15 residues. The V gene lost 3 bases and the J gene lost 3 bases, with 12 bases spanning the gap.